Below, 8 T cell receptor beta chains from the same sample are listed, as sequenced in a study of blood T cell repertoires in COVID-19. TCRdb keeps only in-frame clones here, not all; method: immunoSEQ multiplex PCR. The sample gives fewer than 60,000 clones, 84% of which show up once; roughly 8.8% is in the top ten. The sample taken for sequencing was peripheral blood. These receptors all come from a man in his sixties with acute or convalescent COVID-19.

The V and J genes are TRBV21-1 and TRBJ1-1; the DNA was not used to check the table's D call, TRBD1. TRBV21-1 is an annotated pseudogene. The CDR3 extends over 14 amino acids. The CDR3, as DNA: TGTGCCAGCAGCAACAGGGGGCGGGACACTGAAGCTTTCTTT. It encodes CASSNRGRDTEAFF.

The chain recombines TRBV5-6 with TRBJ2-7, with TRBD1 matching over 10 bases. The V and J ends lost 4 bases and 3 bases, in that order; junction bases with no gene match: 7. This CDR3 is built from 15 residues. Germline values: CDR1 SGHDT, CDR2 YYEEEE. This CDR3 is CASSGGTGDFYEQYF. CDR3 in DNA: TGTGCCAGCAGCGGCGGGACAGGGGACTTCTACGAGCAGTACTTC. The full variable domain, completed using reference TRBV5-6 and TRBJ2-7, is DAGVTQSPTHLIKTRGQQVTLRCSPKSGHDTVSWYQQALGQGPQFIFQYYEEEERQRGNFPDRFSGHQFPNYSSELNVNALLLGDSALYLCASSGGTGDFYEQYFGPGTRLTVT.

The chain employs TRBV7-8 and TRBJ2-7; D not resolved. V was cut by 5 bases and J by 2 bases, with 16 bases left in between. The germline V gene encodes CDR1 SGHVS and CDR2 FQNEAQ. The CDR3 consists of 15 residues. CDR3 sequence: CASSPASGQTYEQYF. Here the CDR3 DNA reads TGTGCCAGCAGCCCCGCTTCAGGTCAAACCTACGAGCAGTACTTC.

This sequence joins TRBV3-1 (or the pseudogene TRBV3-2) and TRBJ1-1; D possibly corresponds to TRBD1 (5 bases). CDR1 and CDR2 from the germline V gene are LGHDT and YNNKEL (reference sequence). The CDR3 consists of 16 residues. Trimming took 0 bases from V and 1 from J, leaving 12 bases between them. CDR3 region: CASSQDGGGQNTEAFF. The DNA of the CDR3 is TGTGCCAGCAGCCAAGACGGGGGAGGGCAGAACACTGAAGCTTTCTTT.

The chain joins TRBV11-1 to TRBJ2-2, with D possibly matching TRBD1 (6 bases). Trimming cost V 1 base and J 0 bases, with 6 bases left between them. Germline V gives CDR1 SGHAT, CDR2 FQDESV (reference sequence). The CDR3 has 15 amino acids. DNA of the CDR3: TGTGCCAGCAGCTTAGGGACAGCGAACACCGGGGAGCTGTTTTTT. Amino acid sequence: CASSLGTANTGELFF.

This clone was counted a single time. CDR3 in amino acids: CASSVDSIPNQPQHF. The CDR3 coding sequence is TGTGCCAGCAGCGTAGATAGCATCCCTAATCAGCCCCAGCATTTT. The rearrangement joins TRBV9 to TRBJ1-5; D is undetermined. CDR3 length: 15 residues. Germline lookup yields CDR1 SGDLS and CDR2 YYNGEE. With 0 bases removed from V and 4 bases from J, the gap between germline ends came to 11 bases.

The chain couples TRBV7-6 to TRBJ1-2; 7 nucleotides align to TRBD1. This CDR3 spans 15 amino acids. Germline trimming cut 4 bases from V and 4 bases from J; bases unmatched to any gene: 9. Looked up from germline, CDR1 is SGHVS and CDR2 is FNYEAQ. Written as DNA, the CDR3 is TGTGCCAGCAGCTCGAGACAGGGAACGGTCTATGGCTACACCTTC. This codes for CASSSRQGTVYGYTF.

V gene TRBV21-1 combines with J gene TRBJ1-1; the DNA was not used to check the table's D call, TRBD1. TRBV21-1 is annotated as a pseudogene. This CDR3 is 15 amino acids long. CDR3 loop: CASSQQGSRDTEAFF. In nucleotides, the CDR3 is TGTGCCAGCAGCCAACAGGGAAGCCGGGACACTGAAGCTTTCTTT.